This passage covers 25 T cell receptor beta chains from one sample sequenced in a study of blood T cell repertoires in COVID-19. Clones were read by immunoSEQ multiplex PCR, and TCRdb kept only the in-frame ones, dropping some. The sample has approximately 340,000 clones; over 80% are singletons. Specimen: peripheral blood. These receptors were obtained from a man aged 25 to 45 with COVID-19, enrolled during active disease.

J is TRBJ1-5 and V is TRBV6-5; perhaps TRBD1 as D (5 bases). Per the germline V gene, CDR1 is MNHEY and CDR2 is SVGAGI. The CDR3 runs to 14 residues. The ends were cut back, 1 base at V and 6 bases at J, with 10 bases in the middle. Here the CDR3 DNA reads TGTGCCAGCAGTTACTGGGGGGTCGGTCAGCCCCAGCATTTT. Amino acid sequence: CASSYWGVGQPQHF.

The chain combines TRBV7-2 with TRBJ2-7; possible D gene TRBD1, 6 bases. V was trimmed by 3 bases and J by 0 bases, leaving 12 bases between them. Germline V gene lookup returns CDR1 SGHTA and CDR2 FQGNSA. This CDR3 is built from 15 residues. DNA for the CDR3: TGTGCCAGCAGCTTGTTCGGGACACCCTCCTACGAGCAGTACTTC. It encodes CASSLFGTPSYEQYF.

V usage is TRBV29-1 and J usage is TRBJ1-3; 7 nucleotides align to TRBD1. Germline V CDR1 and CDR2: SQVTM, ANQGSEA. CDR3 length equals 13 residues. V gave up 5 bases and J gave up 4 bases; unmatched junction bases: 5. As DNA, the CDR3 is TGCAGCGTTACCACAGGGGTCGGAAACACCATATATTTT. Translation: CSVTTGVGNTIYF.

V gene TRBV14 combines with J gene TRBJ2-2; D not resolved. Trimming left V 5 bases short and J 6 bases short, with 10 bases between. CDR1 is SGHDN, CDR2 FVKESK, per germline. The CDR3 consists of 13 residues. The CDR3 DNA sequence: TGTGCCAGCAGCGCTAGAGTTTCCGGGGAGCTGTTTTTT. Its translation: CASSARVSGELFF.

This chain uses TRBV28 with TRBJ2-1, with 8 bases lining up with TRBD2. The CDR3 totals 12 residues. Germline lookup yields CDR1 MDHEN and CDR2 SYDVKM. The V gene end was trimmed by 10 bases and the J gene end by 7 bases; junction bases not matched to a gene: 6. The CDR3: CATLGGANEQFF. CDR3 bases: TGTGCCACCCTCGGGGGGGCGAATGAGCAGTTCTTC.

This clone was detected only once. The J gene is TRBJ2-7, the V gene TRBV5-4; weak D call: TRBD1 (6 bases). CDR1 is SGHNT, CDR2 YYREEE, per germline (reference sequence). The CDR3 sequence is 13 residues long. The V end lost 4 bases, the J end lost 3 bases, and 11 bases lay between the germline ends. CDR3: CASSSRDNYEQYF. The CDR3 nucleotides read TGTGCCAGCAGCAGCCGGGACAACTACGAGCAGTACTTC.

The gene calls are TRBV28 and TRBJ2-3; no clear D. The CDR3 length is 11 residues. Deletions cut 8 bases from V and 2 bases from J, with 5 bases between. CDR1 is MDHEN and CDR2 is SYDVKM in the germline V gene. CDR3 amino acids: CASSYTDTQYF. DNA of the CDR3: TGTGCCAGCTCTTACACAGATACGCAGTATTTT.

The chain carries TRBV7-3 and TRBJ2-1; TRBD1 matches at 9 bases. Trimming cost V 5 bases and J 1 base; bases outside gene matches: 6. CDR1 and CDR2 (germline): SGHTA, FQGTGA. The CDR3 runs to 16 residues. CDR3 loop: CASSLQGAASYNEQFF. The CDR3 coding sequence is TGTGCCAGCAGCCTACAGGGGGCCGCTTCCTACAATGAGCAGTTCTTC. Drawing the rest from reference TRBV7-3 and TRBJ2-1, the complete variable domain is GAGVSQTPSNKVTEKGKYVELRCDPISGHTALYWYRQSLGQGPEFLIYFQGTGAADDSGLPNDRFFAVRPEGSVSTLKIQRTERGDSAVYLCASSLQGAASYNEQFFGPGTRLTVL.

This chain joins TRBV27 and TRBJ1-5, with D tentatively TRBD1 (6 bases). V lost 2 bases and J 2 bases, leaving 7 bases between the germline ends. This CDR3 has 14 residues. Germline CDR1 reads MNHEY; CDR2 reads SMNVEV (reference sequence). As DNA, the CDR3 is TGTGCCAGCAGTTTAGGGGGCGGCAATCAGCCCCAGCATTTT. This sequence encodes CASSLGGGNQPQHF.

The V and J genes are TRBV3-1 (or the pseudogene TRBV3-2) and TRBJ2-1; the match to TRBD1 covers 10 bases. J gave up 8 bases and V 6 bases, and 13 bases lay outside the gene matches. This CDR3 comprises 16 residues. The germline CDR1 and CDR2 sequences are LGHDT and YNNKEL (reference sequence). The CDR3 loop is CASRGLGQGRIDEQFF. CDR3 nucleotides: TGTGCCAGCAGGGGGCTGGGACAGGGGAGGATTGATGAGCAGTTCTTC.

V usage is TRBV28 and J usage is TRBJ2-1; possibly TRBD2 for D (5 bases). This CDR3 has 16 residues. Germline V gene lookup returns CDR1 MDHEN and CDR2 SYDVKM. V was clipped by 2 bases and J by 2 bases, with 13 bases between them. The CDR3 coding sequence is TGTGCCAGCAGTTTAGAGAGGGAGTGGACCTACAATGAGCAGTTCTTC. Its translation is CASSLEREWTYNEQFF.

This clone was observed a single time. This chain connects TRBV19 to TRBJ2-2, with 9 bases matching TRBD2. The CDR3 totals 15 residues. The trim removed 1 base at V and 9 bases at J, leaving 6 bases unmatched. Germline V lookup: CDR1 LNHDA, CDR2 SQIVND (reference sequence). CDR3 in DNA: TGTGCCAGTAGTATAGTGGCTAGCGGGATACGGGAGCTGTTTTTT. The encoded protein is CASSIVASGIRELFF.

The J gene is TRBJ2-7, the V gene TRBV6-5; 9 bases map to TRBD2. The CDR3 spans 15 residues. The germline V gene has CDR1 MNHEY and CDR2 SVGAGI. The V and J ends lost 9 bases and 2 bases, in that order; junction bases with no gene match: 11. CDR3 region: CASRHSGGGTYEQYF. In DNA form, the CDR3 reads TGTGCCAGTCGACATAGCGGGGGCGGGACCTACGAGCAGTACTTC.

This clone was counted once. The CDR3 DNA reads TGTGCCATCAGCCAAACCCCCGGGACAGGGGATTCACCCCTCCACTTT. It specifies CAISQTPGTGDSPLHF. The chain is built from TRBV10-3 and TRBJ1-6, with TRBD1 matching over 10 bases. Trimming at V came to 6 bases and at J to 8 bases, leaving 10 bases not matched to a gene. CDR1 and CDR2 from the germline V gene are ENHRY and SYGVKD. This CDR3 comprises 16 residues.

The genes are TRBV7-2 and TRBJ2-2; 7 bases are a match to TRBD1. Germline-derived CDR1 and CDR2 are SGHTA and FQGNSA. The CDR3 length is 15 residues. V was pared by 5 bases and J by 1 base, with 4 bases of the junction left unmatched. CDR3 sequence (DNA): TGTGCCAGCAGCACCAGGACAGGGAACACCGGGGAGCTGTTTTTT. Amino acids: CASSTRTGNTGELFF.

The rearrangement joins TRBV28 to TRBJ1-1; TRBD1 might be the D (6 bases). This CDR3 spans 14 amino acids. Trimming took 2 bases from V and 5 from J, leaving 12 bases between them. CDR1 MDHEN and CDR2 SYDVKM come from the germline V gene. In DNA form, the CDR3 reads TGTGCCAGCAGTTTAACAGGGCCGAGAACTGAAGCTTTCTTT. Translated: CASSLTGPRTEAFF.

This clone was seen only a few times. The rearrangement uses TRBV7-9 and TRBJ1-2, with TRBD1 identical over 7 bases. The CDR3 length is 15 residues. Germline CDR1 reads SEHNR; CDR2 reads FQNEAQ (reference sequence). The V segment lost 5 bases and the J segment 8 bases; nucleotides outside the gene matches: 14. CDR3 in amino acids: CASSKIEDRNKGYTF. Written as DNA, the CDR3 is TGTGCCAGCAGCAAAATCGAGGACAGGAATAAAGGCTACACCTTC.

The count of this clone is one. The CDR3 loop reads CASSLLGTSGSYEQYF. The CDR3 DNA follows: TGTGCCAGCAGTTTACTCGGGACTAGCGGGAGCTACGAGCAGTACTTC. The chain couples TRBV27 to TRBJ2-7; 14 bases align to TRBD2. The germline V gene has CDR1 MNHEY and CDR2 SMNVEV (reference sequence). This CDR3 has 16 amino acids. The J segment lost 3 bases and the V segment lost 2 bases, leaving 3 bases of the junction unmatched.

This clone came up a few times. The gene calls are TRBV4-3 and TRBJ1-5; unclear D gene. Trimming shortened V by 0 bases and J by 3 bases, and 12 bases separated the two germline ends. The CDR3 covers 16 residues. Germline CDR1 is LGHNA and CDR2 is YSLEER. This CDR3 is CASSQEGGSNNQPQHF. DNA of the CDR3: TGCGCCAGCAGCCAAGAAGGCGGCAGTAACAATCAGCCCCAGCATTTT.

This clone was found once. CDR3 in DNA: TGTGCCAGCAGCCTTAGGGGACAGAGCAATCAGCCCCAGCATTTT. Residues: CASSLRGQSNQPQHF. This chain connects TRBV7-2 to TRBJ1-5; TRBD1 matches at 7 bases. The junction had 5 bases not matched to a gene; V was cut back by 5 bases and J by 1 base. Germline V CDR1 and CDR2: SGHTA, FQGNSA. The CDR3 has 15 residues.

Written as DNA, the CDR3 is TGTGCCAGCAGCCCTCAGCGGGGAAACATTCAGTACTTC. Translation gives CASSPQRGNIQYF. The chain couples TRBV28 to TRBJ2-4; TRBD2 agrees at 7 bases. The trim removed 6 bases at V and 6 bases at J, leaving 5 bases unmatched. CDR3 length: 13 amino acids. Germline CDR1 reads MDHEN; CDR2 reads SYDVKM. Based on the CDR3 plus reference TRBV28 and TRBJ2-4, the full variable domain is DVKVTQSSRYLVKRTGEKVFLECVQDMDHENMFWYRQDPGLGLRLIYFSYDVKMKEKGDIPEGYSVSREKKERFSLILESASTNQTSMYLCASSPQRGNIQYFGAGTRLSVL.

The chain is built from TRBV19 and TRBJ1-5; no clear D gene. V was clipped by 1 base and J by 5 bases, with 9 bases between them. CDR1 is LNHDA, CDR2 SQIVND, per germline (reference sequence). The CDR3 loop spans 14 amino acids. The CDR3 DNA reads TGTGCCAGTAGTATAGGCTCTGGGCATCAGCCCCAGCATTTT. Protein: CASSIGSGHQPQHF.

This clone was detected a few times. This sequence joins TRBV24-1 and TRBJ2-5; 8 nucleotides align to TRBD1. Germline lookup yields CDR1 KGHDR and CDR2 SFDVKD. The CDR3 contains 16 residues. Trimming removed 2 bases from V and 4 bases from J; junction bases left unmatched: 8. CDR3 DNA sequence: TGTGCCACCAGTGATTACACGACAGGGGTTGTAGAGACCCAGTACTTC. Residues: CATSDYTTGVVETQYF.

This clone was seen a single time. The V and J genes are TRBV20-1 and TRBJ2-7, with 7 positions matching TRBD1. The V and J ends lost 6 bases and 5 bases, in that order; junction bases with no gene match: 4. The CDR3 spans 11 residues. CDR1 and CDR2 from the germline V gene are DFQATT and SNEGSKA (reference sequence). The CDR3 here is CSADDRDEQYF. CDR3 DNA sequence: TGCAGTGCGGATGACAGGGACGAGCAGTACTTC.

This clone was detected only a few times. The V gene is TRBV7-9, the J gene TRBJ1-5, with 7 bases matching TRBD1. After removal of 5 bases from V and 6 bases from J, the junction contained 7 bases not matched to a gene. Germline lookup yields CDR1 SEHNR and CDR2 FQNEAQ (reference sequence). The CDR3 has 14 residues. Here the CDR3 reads CASSHTGVTQPQHF. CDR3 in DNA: TGTGCCAGCAGCCACACAGGGGTCACTCAGCCCCAGCATTTT. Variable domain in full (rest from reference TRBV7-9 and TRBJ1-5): DTGVSQNPRHKITKRGQNVTFRCDPISEHNRLYWYRQTLGQGPEFLTYFQNEAQLEKSRLLSDRFSAERPKGSFSTLEIQRTEQGDSAMYLCASSHTGVTQPQHFGDGTRLSIL.